This record concerns one T cell receptor (beta chain) sequence. Its antigen is not identified. Second doses were pooled across both intervals (about 4 or about 12 weeks). The data are from a study of T cell responses to AZD1222 COVID-19 vaccine. Looked up from germline, CDR1 is LNHDA and CDR2 is SQIVND (reference sequence). The CDR3 is 14 residues long. Between the trimmed V and J ends, which lost 1 base and 7 bases, there was a span of 8 bases. Study results and limitations: Clonal diversity was possibly underestimated; the donors were predominantly white British and more often female. Dominant CD4 TCR responses targeted spike regions 160-218 and 743-854. Only 5 or 6 AZD1222 recipients were seropositive at baseline.

The assay was immunoSEQ multiplex PCR, and TCRdb's table has in-frame clones only and misses some. Of 80,000 or so clones in the sample, approximately 92% were seen once. The sequencing used peripheral blood, collected 28 days after the second AZD1222 dose. The receptor was derived from an adult who received the AZD1222 COVID-19 vaccine. The rearrangement links TRBV19 to TRBJ1-6; D uncertain. CDR3: CASSIAGWNSPLHF. CDR3 sequence (DNA): TGTGCCAGTAGTATAGCAGGTTGGAATTCACCCCTCCACTTT.